This is a list of T cell receptor beta chains from one sample in a study of blood T cells in healthy people across ages. TCRdb itself ran the 5' RACE reads through MiXCR, one entry per CDR3 protein. The top ten clones hold 20% to 25% of a sample with 600,000 or so distinct CDR3 sequences, under 55% of them seen once. Sequencing was carried out using blood. Receptor source: a man at least 80 years old in good health. Both conserved end residues are part of each CDR3. The D gene is left open where the match is weak. Clone size is stated in some rows and not others, as once, few, many or a class when expanded.

d_gene	v_gene	j_gene	abundance	CDR3aa	CDR3nt
NA	TRBV7-3	TRBJ1-1	NA	CASSPDSRAEAFF	TGTGCCAGCAGCCCGGACAGTCGGGCTGAAGCTTTCTTT
NA	TRBV27	TRBJ2-1	NA	CASSRPRGEQFF	TGTGCCAGCAGCCGCCCGCGGGGTGAGCAGTTCTTC
TRBD1	TRBV7-2	TRBJ2-1	NA	CASSSRQGASEQFF	TGTGCCAGCAGCTCACGACAGGGGGCGAGTGAGCAGTTCTTC
TRBD1	TRBV18	TRBJ2-7	few	CASSPETGVVYEQYF	TGTGCCAGCTCACCAGAGACAGGGGTCGTCTACGAGCAGTACTTC
TRBD2	TRBV3-1	TRBJ2-5	NA	CASSQRTSGRPETQYF	TGTGCCAGCAGCCAACGGACTAGCGGGAGACCAGAGACCCAGTACTTC
TRBD1	TRBV14	TRBJ2-1	NA	CASSRYHGTGNYNEQFF	TGTGCCAGCAGCCGATATCACGGGACAGGGAACTACAATGAGCAGTTCTTC
NA	TRBV6-5	TRBJ1-5	NA	CASSYPGGGGDGNQPQHF	TGTGCCAGCAGCTACCCGGGGGGTGGGGGCGACGGCAATCAGCCCCAGCATTTT
TRBD1	TRBV5-1	TRBJ2-7	NA	CASSVVGTAYEQYF	TGCGCCAGCAGCGTGGTGGGGACAGCCTACGAGCAGTACTTC
NA	TRBV29-1	TRBJ1-1	NA	CSLRRGPVNTEAFF	TGCAGCCTAAGGAGGGGACCCGTGAACACTGAAGCTTTCTTT
TRBD1	TRBV28	TRBJ2-1	NA	CASSLIQGAGKYEQFF	TGTGCCAGCAGTTTAATTCAGGGGGCAGGGAAGTATGAGCAGTTCTTC
NA	TRBV20-1	TRBJ1-5	once	CSAGGWGVGNQPQHF	TGCAGTGCTGGGGGTTGGGGGGTAGGCAATCAGCCCCAGCATTTT